This paragraph reports one T cell receptor (beta chain). This record belongs to a study of cytomegalovirus exposure and HLA in healthy donors. Libraries were prepared by immunoSEQ multiplex PCR; TCRdb keeps only in-frame clonotypes and omits some of them. The sample includes around 250,000 clones, roughly 87% of them seen just once. The TCR originated in a woman aged 25-40 years in good health and CMV-seronegative. The material sequenced was PBMCs.

As DNA, the CDR3 is TGCAGCGGGCTGAGCCGTTACCGCACAGATACGCAGTATTTT. Amino acid sequence: CSGLSRYRTDTQYF. The V gene is TRBV29-1, the J gene TRBJ2-3; D unresolved. V lost 7 bases, J lost 1 base, and 15 bases lay in between. Germline V gene sequence: CDR1 SQVTM, CDR2 ANQGSEA. The CDR3 runs to 14 residues.